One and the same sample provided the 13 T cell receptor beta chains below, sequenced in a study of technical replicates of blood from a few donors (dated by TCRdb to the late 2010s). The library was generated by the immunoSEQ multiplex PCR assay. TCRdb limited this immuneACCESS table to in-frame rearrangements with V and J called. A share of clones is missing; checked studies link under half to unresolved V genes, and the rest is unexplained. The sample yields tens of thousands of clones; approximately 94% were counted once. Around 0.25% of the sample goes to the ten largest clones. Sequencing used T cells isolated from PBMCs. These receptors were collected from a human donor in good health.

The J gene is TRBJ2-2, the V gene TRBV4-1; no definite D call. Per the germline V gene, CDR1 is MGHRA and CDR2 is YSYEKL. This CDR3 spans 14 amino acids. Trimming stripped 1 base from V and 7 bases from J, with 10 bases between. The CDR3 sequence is CASSQVVRIGELFF. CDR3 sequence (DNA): TGCGCCAGCAGCCAAGTCGTCCGTATCGGGGAGCTGTTTTTT.

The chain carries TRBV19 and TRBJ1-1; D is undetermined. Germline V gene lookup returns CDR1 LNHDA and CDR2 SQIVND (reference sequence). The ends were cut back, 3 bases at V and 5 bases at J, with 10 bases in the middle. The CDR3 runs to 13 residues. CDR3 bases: TGTGCCAGTAGTATTATTCCTCCGACTGAAGCTTTCTTT. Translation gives CASSIIPPTEAFF.

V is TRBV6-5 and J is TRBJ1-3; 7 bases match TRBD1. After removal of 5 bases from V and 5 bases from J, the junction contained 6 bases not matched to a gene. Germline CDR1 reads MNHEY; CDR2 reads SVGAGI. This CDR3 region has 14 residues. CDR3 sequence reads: CASSSRQGRNTIYF. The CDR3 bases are TGTGCCAGCAGTAGCCGACAGGGACGAAACACCATATATTTT.

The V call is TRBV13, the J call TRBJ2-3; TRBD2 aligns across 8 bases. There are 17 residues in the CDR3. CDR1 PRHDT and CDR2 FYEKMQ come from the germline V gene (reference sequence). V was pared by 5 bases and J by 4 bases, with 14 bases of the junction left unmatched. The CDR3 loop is CASSPPFGLARADTQYF. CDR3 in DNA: TGTGCCAGCAGCCCTCCGTTTGGACTAGCAAGGGCAGATACGCAGTATTTT. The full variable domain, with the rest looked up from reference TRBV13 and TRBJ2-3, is AAGVIQSPRHLIKEKRETATLKCYPIPRHDTVYWYQQGPGQDPQFLISFYEKMQSDKGSIPDRFSAQQFSDYHSELNMSSLELGDSALYFCASSPPFGLARADTQYFGPGTRLTVL.

DNA of the CDR3: TGTGCCAGCTTTATAGGGAGACTGGGAAAGATCACCGGGGAGCTGTTTTTT. Translated: CASFIGRLGKITGELFF. The chain links TRBV11-2 to TRBJ2-2; TRBD2 might be the D (5 bases). V dropped 8 bases and J dropped 4 bases, with 23 bases sitting between them. This CDR3 is built from 17 residues. Germline V gives CDR1 SGHAT, CDR2 FQNNGV.

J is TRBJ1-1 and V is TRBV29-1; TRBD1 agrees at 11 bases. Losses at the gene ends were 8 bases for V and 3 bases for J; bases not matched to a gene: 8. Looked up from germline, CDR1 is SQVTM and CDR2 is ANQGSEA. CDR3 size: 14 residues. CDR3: CSMDRGRFDTEAFF. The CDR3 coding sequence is TGCAGCATGGACAGGGGGCGATTTGACACTGAAGCTTTCTTT. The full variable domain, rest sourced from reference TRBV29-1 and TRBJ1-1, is SAVISQKPSRDICQRGTSLTIQCQVDSQVTMMFWYRQQPGQSLTLIATANQGSEATYESGFVIDKFPISRPNLTFSTLTVSNMSPEDSSIYLCSMDRGRFDTEAFFGQGTRLTVV.

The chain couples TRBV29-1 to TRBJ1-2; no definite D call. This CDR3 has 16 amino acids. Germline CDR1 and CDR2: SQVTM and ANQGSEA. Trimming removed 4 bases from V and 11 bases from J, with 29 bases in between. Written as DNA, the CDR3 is TGCAGCGTTGGTAGTGGCTCTGCGGTGGCTGTAGGAGGGTACACCTTC. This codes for CSVGSGSAVAVGGYTF.

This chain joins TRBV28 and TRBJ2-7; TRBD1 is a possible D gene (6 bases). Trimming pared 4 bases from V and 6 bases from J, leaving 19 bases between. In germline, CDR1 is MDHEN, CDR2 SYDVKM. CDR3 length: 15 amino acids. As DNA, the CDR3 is TGTGCCAGCAGTTGGAATCTCGGGACAAGCCCCGAGCAGTACTTC. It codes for CASSWNLGTSPEQYF. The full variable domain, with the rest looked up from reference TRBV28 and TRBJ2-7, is DVKVTQSSRYLVKRTGEKVFLECVQDMDHENMFWYRQDPGLGLRLIYFSYDVKMKEKGDIPEGYSVSREKKERFSLILESASTNQTSMYLCASSWNLGTSPEQYFGPGTRLTVT.

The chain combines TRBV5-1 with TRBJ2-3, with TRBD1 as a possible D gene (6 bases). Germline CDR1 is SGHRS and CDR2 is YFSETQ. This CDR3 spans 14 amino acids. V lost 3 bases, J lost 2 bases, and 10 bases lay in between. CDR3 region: CASSYGQYTDTQYF. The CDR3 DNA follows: TGCGCCAGCAGCTACGGACAGTACACAGATACGCAGTATTTT. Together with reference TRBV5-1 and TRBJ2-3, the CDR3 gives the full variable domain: KAGVTQTPRYLIKTRGQQVTLSCSPISGHRSVSWYQQTPGQGLQFLFEYFSETQRNKGNFPGRFSGRQFSNSRSEMNVSTLELGDSALYLCASSYGQYTDTQYFGPGTRLTVL.

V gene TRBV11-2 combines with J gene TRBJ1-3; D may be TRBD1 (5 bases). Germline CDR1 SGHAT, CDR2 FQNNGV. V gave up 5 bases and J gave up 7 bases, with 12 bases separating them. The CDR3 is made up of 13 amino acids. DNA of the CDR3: TGTGCCAGCAGCGCAGGGTTCGGCAACACCATATATTTT. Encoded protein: CASSAGFGNTIYF.

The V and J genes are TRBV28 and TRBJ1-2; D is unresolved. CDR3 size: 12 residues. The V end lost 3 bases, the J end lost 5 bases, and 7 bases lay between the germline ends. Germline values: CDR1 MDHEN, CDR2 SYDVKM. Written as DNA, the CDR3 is TGTGCCAGCAGTTTGTCAGCGTATGGCTACACCTTC. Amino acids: CASSLSAYGYTF.

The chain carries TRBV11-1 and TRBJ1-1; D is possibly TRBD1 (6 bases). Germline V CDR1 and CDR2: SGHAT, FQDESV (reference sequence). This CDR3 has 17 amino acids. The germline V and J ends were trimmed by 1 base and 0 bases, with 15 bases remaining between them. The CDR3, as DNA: TGTGCCAGCAGCTTAGAAGGGGGACACTACATGAACACTGAAGCTTTCTTT. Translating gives CASSLEGGHYMNTEAFF.

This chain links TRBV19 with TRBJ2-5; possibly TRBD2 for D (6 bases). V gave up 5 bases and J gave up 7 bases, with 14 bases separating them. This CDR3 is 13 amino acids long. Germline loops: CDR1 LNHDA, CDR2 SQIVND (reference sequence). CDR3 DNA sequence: TGTGCCAGTAGTTCCGGGAGAGAAGGGACCCAGTACTTC. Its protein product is CASSSGREGTQYF.